Listed here are 3 T cell receptor beta chains from one sample, sequenced in a study of cytomegalovirus exposure and HLA in healthy donors. Some clones are missing from TCRdb's copy, which holds only in-frame ones; the method was immunoSEQ multiplex PCR. There are 150,000 to 200,000 clones in the sample; about 90% occur only once, and around 3.1% lies in the top ten. Sequencing was done on a sample of PBMCs. Receptors were obtained from a woman between 18 and 29 years old in good health and CMV-seropositive.

The rearrangement links TRBV30 to TRBJ2-3, with 7 bases matching TRBD2. This CDR3 contains 15 residues. With 4 bases clipped from V and 2 bases from J, the junction kept 9 bases outside the gene matches. The V gene's germline CDR1 is GTSNPN and CDR2 SVGIG (reference sequence). Written as DNA, the CDR3 is TGTGCCTGGACTGTGGGCGGGGGAACCACAGATACGCAGTATTTT. It encodes CAWTVGGGTTDTQYF. Looking up the rest from reference TRBV30 and TRBJ2-3 gives the full variable domain: SQTIHQWPATLVQPVGSPLSLECTVEGTSNPNLYWYRQAAGRGLQLLFYSVGIGQISSEVPQNLSASRPQDRQFILSSKKLLLSDSGFYLCAWTVGGGTTDTQYFGPGTRLTVL.

The genes are TRBV28 and TRBJ2-1; TRBD1 is a possible D gene (6 bases). CDR1 MDHEN and CDR2 SYDVKM come from the germline V gene. The CDR3 covers 15 residues. Trimming removed 6 bases at V and 5 bases at J, with 17 bases between. The CDR3 DNA follows: TGTGCCAGCAGACCTTCAGGCAGGGGTCACAATGAGCAGTTCTTC. Residues: CASRPSGRGHNEQFF.

The rearrangement links TRBV6-1 to TRBJ1-2; 8 positions match TRBD1. CDR3 length: 15 amino acids. V trimming: 7 bases; J trimming: 6 bases; junction bases outside the gene matches: 13. CDR1 MNHNS and CDR2 SASEGT come from the germline V gene. CDR3 bases: TGTGCCAGCATCAGGGGGGGCAGGGGGCTCAATGGCTACACCTTC. It is translated as CASIRGGRGLNGYTF.